A selection of T cell receptor beta chains follows, all from one sample in a study of T cell changes during pregnancy in multiple sclerosis. Using immunoSEQ multiplex PCR, the repertoire was profiled, and TCRdb retains in-frame clones only, with some absent. The table includes about 55,000 clones, approximately 90% detected once. The sequencing used CD4+ T cells from peripheral blood mononuclear cells, collected in the first trimester of pregnancy. Receptors originate from a female donor with multiple sclerosis, enrolled in a pregnancy study. CDR3s include the opening cysteine and the closing phenylalanine or tryptophan. The order of the fields is J gene, D gene, V gene, clone size, CDR3 protein, CDR3 DNA. D genes are given only for firm matches. Some rows have no size entry. The others give once, few or many, or a class for an expanded clone.

>TRBJ2-2|NA|TRBV6-6|NA
CASSYLGAGTGELFF
TGTGCCAGCAGTTACTTGGGGGCGGGCACCGGGGAGCTGTTTTTT
>TRBJ1-4|TRBD1|TRBV9|NA
CASSARDSSEKLFF
TGTGCCAGCAGCGCACGGGACAGTTCCGAAAAACTGTTTTTT
>TRBJ1-1|NA|TRBV19|NA
CASSTTMNTEAFF
TGTGCCAGTAGTACCACTATGAACACTGAAGCTTTCTTT
>TRBJ1-3|NA|TRBV11-1|NA
CATPDGRPGNTIYF
TGTGCCACCCCGGATGGGAGGCCTGGAAACACCATATATTTT
>TRBJ2-7|TRBD1|TRBV19|NA
CASSNRQGRSYEQYF
TGTGCCAGTAGTAACAGACAGGGGCGCTCGTACGAGCAGTACTTC
>TRBJ2-5|TRBD2|TRBV11-1|NA
CASSLTGGPLQETQYF
TGTGCCAGCAGCTTAACGGGGGGTCCACTCCAAGAGACCCAGTACTTC
>TRBJ1-1|NA|TRBV9|NA
CPIKGGHPNTEAFF
TGTCCCATCAAAGGGGGACACCCGAACACTGAAGCTTTCTTT
>TRBJ1-5|TRBD1|TRBV6-5|NA
CASRTGGLEQPQHF
TGTGCCAGCAGGACAGGGGGGTTGGAGCAGCCCCAGCATTTT
>TRBJ1-1|NA|TRBV6-5|NA
CASSPTANTEAFF
TGTGCCAGCAGCCCGACAGCGAACACTGAAGCTTTCTTT
>TRBJ2-1|TRBD2|TRBV6-5|NA
CASSYGGGASEFF
TGTGCCAGCAGTTACGGCGGGGGGGCATCTGAGTTCTTC
>TRBJ2-5|NA|TRBV6-1|NA
CASSEASQTQYF
TGTGCCAGCAGTGAAGCGAGCCAGACCCAGTACTTC
>TRBJ1-1|TRBD1|TRBV7-2|NA
CASSTSGQVNTEAFF
TGTGCCAGCAGCACCTCGGGACAGGTGAACACTGAAGCTTTCTTT
>TRBJ1-2|NA|TRBV10-3|NA
CAISELAGNYGYTF
TGTGCCATCAGTGAGTTAGCAGGGAACTATGGCTACACCTTC
>TRBJ1-1|NA|TRBV29-1|once
CSVERLLETEAFF
TGCAGCGTTGAAAGACTACTAGAAACTGAAGCTTTCTTT
>TRBJ1-6|TRBD1|TRBV10-3|NA
CAISRDSNNSPLHF
TGTGCCATCAGTCGGGACAGTAATAATTCACCCCTCCACTTT
>TRBJ2-1|TRBD1|TRBV6-1|NA
CASSEVRDRGGQFF
TGTGCCAGCAGTGAAGTTAGGGACAGGGGAGGGCAGTTCTTC
>TRBJ2-5|TRBD1|TRBV5-1|NA
CASARVGQGYGETQYF
TGCGCCAGCGCCCGGGTAGGACAGGGGTATGGAGAGACCCAGTACTTC
>TRBJ1-6|NA|TRBV7-2|once
CASSQTVYNSPLHF
TGTGCCAGCAGCCAGACAGTCTATAATTCACCCCTCCACTTT
>TRBJ2-2|TRBD2|TRBV19|once
CASSTSSSGRASGELFF
TGTGCCAGTAGTACCTCTTCTAGCGGGAGGGCGTCCGGGGAGCTGTTTTTT
>TRBJ1-2|TRBD1|TRBV6-5|NA
CASSGDRSGGYTF
TGTGCCAGCAGCGGGGACAGGTCGGGAGGCTACACCTTC
>TRBJ1-2|NA|TRBV28|NA
CASSFADSYGYTF
TGTGCCAGCAGTTTTGCGGACAGCTATGGCTACACCTTC
>TRBJ1-2|NA|TRBV5-1|few
CASSPGDYGYTF
TGCGCCAGCAGCCCAGGGGACTATGGCTACACCTTC
>TRBJ2-7|NA|TRBV5-1|NA
CASSFDSGVYEQYF
TGCGCCAGCAGCTTCGATTCCGGGGTCTACGAGCAGTACTTC
>TRBJ1-2|TRBD1|TRBV6-1|few
CASRGQGFGGYTF
TGTGCCAGCAGGGGACAGGGGTTTGGTGGCTACACCTTC
>TRBJ2-2|TRBD2|TRBV11-2|NA
CASSLDSRGLAGRTGELFF
TGTGCCAGCAGCTTAGATTCAAGGGGACTAGCGGGGCGGACCGGGGAGCTGTTTTTT
>TRBJ1-5|NA|TRBV30|NA
CAWGRTLYQPQHF
TGTGCCTGGGGCCGTACGTTATATCAGCCCCAGCATTTT
>TRBJ1-2|TRBD1|TRBV30|NA
CAWSWSLPRQGQGYGYTF
TGTGCCTGGAGCTGGTCCCTCCCCCGACAGGGGCAGGGGTACGGCTACACCTTC
>TRBJ2-7|NA|TRBV5-4|NA
CASSLQGGSSYEQYF
TGTGCCAGCAGCCTACAGGGGGGGAGCTCCTACGAGCAGTACTTC
>TRBJ2-3|TRBD1|TRBV27|NA
CASSQQGLGTDTQYF
TGTGCCAGCAGTCAACAGGGGTTGGGTACAGATACGCAGTATTTT
>TRBJ1-3|NA|TRBV6-5|NA
CASTGPGNTIYF
TGTGCCAGCACAGGGCCTGGAAACACCATATATTTT
>TRBJ2-3|NA|TRBV20-1|once
CSARTGDTQYF
TGCAGTGCTCGAACGGGGGATACGCAGTATTTT
>TRBJ2-7|TRBD1|TRBV5-1|NA
CASSPSRTGAYEQYF
TGCGCCAGCAGCCCCAGCAGGACAGGAGCCTACGAGCAGTACTTC
>TRBJ2-6|TRBD1|TRBV18|NA
CASSRGQGNSGANVLTF
TGTGCCAGCTCACGGGGACAGGGGAACTCTGGGGCCAACGTCCTGACTTTC
>TRBJ1-5|NA|TRBV27|NA
CASGPTRTGARPQHF
TGTGCCAGCGGACCCACCCGGACGGGAGCCAGGCCCCAGCATTTT
>TRBJ2-1|TRBD2|TRBV6-6|once
CASSGNLAGYGNEQFF
TGTGCCAGCAGTGGAAACCTAGCGGGATATGGCAATGAGCAGTTCTTC
>TRBJ2-6|NA|TRBV25-1|NA
CASSAHRSGANVLTF
TGTGCCAGCAGTGCACACCGCTCTGGGGCCAACGTCCTGACTTTC
>TRBJ1-5|NA|TRBV10-1|NA
CASRPQDCNQPQHF
TGCGCCAGCCGACCCCAGGACTGCAATCAGCCCCAGCATTTT
>TRBJ1-2|NA|TRBV5-1|NA
CASSLDLGAYGYTF
TGCGCCAGCAGCTTGGATCTGGGGGCCTATGGCTACACCTTC
>TRBJ1-2|NA|TRBV6-1|NA
CASRLFHRAGYGYTF
TGTGCCAGCAGACTCTTCCATCGGGCGGGGTATGGCTACACCTTC
>TRBJ2-5|NA|TRBV7-8|NA
CASSSLGGVPQETQYF
TGTGCCAGCAGCTCCCTTGGAGGCGTACCGCAAGAGACCCAGTACTTC
>TRBJ2-3|TRBD2|TRBV6-6|NA
CASADRGGGADTQYF
TGTGCCAGCGCCGATCGGGGGGGTGGCGCAGATACGCAGTATTTT
>TRBJ2-2|NA|TRBV18|once
CASSPPAGNTGELFF
TGTGCCAGCTCACCACCCGCAGGGAACACCGGGGAGCTGTTTTTT
>TRBJ1-3|NA|TRBV7-9|NA
CASSELEGIHLNSGNTIYF
TGTGCCAGCAGTGAGCTAGAAGGTATCCACCTTAACTCTGGAAACACCATATATTTT
>TRBJ2-7|NA|TRBV6-6|NA
CASSTLASLREQYF
TGTGCCAGCAGTACGTTAGCGAGCCTAAGGGAGCAGTACTTC